Listed here are 11 T cell receptor beta chains from one sample, sequenced in a study of blood T cell repertoires in COVID-19. Some clones are missing from TCRdb's copy, which holds only in-frame ones; the method was immunoSEQ multiplex PCR. The table has about 310,000 clones, roughly 89% seen once; the top ten hold around 0.98%. The material sequenced was peripheral blood. The receptors were gathered from a woman aged 40-49 years with COVID-19, enrolled during active disease.

This clone was seen a single time. V and J are TRBV29-1 and TRBJ2-1, with D tentatively TRBD1 (6 bases). V gave up 1 base and J gave up 1 base, with 23 bases separating them. Germline values: CDR1 SQVTM, CDR2 ANQGSEA. The CDR3 covers 19 residues. The CDR3: CSVEGRGRGSLGSYNEQFF. The CDR3 nucleotides read TGCAGCGTTGAAGGTAGGGGCAGGGGATCCTTGGGGTCCTACAATGAGCAGTTCTTC.

The chain links TRBV6-2 or TRBV6-3 to TRBJ1-3, with 7 bases fitting TRBD1. The CDR3 length is 15 residues. Per the germline V gene, CDR1 is MNHEY and CDR2 is SVGEGT. The V segment lost 3 bases and the J segment 3 bases; nucleotides outside the gene matches: 5. CDR3 sequence reads: CASSYGQVIGNTIYF. CDR3 sequence (DNA): TGTGCCAGCAGTTATGGACAGGTGATTGGAAACACCATATATTTT.

J is TRBJ2-3 and V is TRBV27; 9 nucleotides agree with TRBD2. Unmatched junction bases numbered 8, after V lost 1 base and J lost 0 bases. This CDR3 has 18 amino acids. The germline V gene has CDR1 MNHEY and CDR2 SMNVEV (reference sequence). CDR3: CASSLFGASGTSTDTQYF. In DNA form, the CDR3 reads TGTGCCAGCAGTTTATTCGGGGCTAGCGGGACTAGCACAGATACGCAGTATTTT.

The rearrangement links TRBV9 to TRBJ2-7; D is perhaps TRBD2 (7 bases). Between the trimmed V and J ends, which lost 4 bases and 3 bases, there was a span of 17 bases. CDR1 and CDR2 (germline): SGDLS, YYNGEE. The CDR3 totals 15 residues. CDR3 nucleotide sequence: TGTGCCAGCAGCCTCGGGGGGACACACAACTACGAGCAGTACTTC. This gives the protein CASSLGGTHNYEQYF.

To note about this clone: An end of the junction does not agree with germline; a read error may underlie this. V gene TRBV28 combines with J gene TRBJ1-2; no clear D. The CDR3 sequence is 11 residues long. The V gene's germline CDR1 is MDHEN and CDR2 SYDVKM. CDR3 in DNA: TGTGCCAGCAGTTTATCCTTTAACAACCACTTC. Translating gives CASSLSFNNHF.

The chain employs TRBV9 and TRBJ1-6; D remains ambiguous. The ends were cut back, 1 base at V and 0 bases at J, with 14 bases in the middle. The germline gives CDR1 SGDLS, CDR2 YYNGEE. This CDR3 comprises 18 residues. This chain's CDR3 is CASSVSVRESSYNSPLHF. The CDR3, as DNA: TGTGCCAGCAGCGTAAGCGTTAGGGAGAGCTCCTATAATTCACCCCTCCACTTT.

CDR3 DNA sequence: TGTGCCAGCAGTTTAGTGGCAGGCCCCCATCGTTCCGGCTACACCTTC. It codes for CASSLVAGPHRSGYTF. The rearrangement links TRBV27 to TRBJ1-2; D is ambiguous. V lost 2 bases and J lost 8, with 21 bases in between. This CDR3 contains 16 residues. Germline CDR1 and CDR2: MNHEY and SMNVEV (reference sequence).

The V and J genes are TRBV19 and TRBJ1-5; a weak D match, TRBD1 (5 bases). Trimming took off 4 bases at V and 0 bases at J, with 13 bases between the two ends. The CDR3 is made up of 16 amino acids. CDR1 and CDR2 (germline): LNHDA, SQIVND (reference sequence). Here the CDR3 DNA reads TGTGCCAGTAGTACGAGTAGGACATATAGCAATCAGCCCCAGCATTTT. Amino acids: CASSTSRTYSNQPQHF.

The chain carries TRBV2 and TRBJ2-7; possibly TRBD1 for D (6 bases). With 7 bases removed from V and 4 bases from J, the gap between germline ends came to 17 bases. This CDR3 comprises 14 residues. Germline lookup yields CDR1 SNHLY and CDR2 FYNNEI. The CDR3 nucleotides read TGTGCCAGCAAGTGGACAGAGGCCGGATACGAGCAGTACTTC. It codes for CASKWTEAGYEQYF.

This clone was found once. CDR3 sequence: CSVDRTSHPEQFF. The CDR3 DNA is TGCAGCGTTGATAGGACTAGCCATCCTGAGCAGTTCTTC. The V and J genes are TRBV29-1 and TRBJ2-1; 8 bases align to TRBD2. CDR1 SQVTM and CDR2 ANQGSEA come from the germline V gene. J gave up 9 bases and V 3 bases, and 7 bases lay outside the gene matches. The CDR3 sequence is 13 residues long.

The table lists this clone with a count of one. The gene calls are TRBV7-3 and TRBJ2-1, with 10 bases matching TRBD2. Germline V CDR1 and CDR2: SGHTA, FQGTGA. The J segment lost 7 bases and the V segment lost 4 bases, leaving 4 bases of the junction unmatched. The CDR3 extends over 14 amino acids. CDR3 nucleotide sequence: TGTGCCAGCAGCTATACTAGCGGGGTGAATGAGCAGTTCTTC. It encodes CASSYTSGVNEQFF. Combining the CDR3 with reference TRBV7-3 and TRBJ2-1 gives the whole variable domain GAGVSQTPSNKVTEKGKYVELRCDPISGHTALYWYRQSLGQGPEFLIYFQGTGAADDSGLPNDRFFAVRPEGSVSTLKIQRTERGDSAVYLCASSYTSGVNEQFFGPGTRLTVL.